The sequence of this T cell receptor (beta chain) was determined in a study of blood T cells in healthy people across ages. Study results and limitations: Naive T cell percentage strongly correlated with TCR beta diversity.

As for this clonotype: The antigen is unknown. A read error is likely, as this CDR3 ends without the conserved phenylalanine or tryptophan.

Next came a second PCR, run for about 7 to 12 cycles, which used a sample-barcoded 5' primer along with a J-beta primer mix. From the 5' RACE reads, TCRdb called clonotypes with MiXCR, one entry per CDR3 protein. The sample has some 850,000 distinct CDR3 sequences; roughly 24% are singletons. The CDR3 runs 13 residues. Separately, the same data were catalogued under a study of T cells of mothers and their children. As reported in that work: Added by the second PCR's M1S primer were sample barcodes and 2-4 random nucleotides.

The receptor was isolated from a boy aged 10-17 years in good health. The V gene is TRBV12-3 or TRBV12-4, the J gene TRBJ2-5; D might be TRBD2 (5 bases). The J call may be wrong; the DNA end is better matched by TRBJ2-1. Sample: blood. The CDR3 reads CASSLGSADEQFL. DNA of the CDR3: TGCGCCAGCAGTTTAGGGTCAGCGGACGAGCAGTTCCTC.